A selection of T cell receptor beta chains follows, all from one sample in a study of B cell selection in AIRE deficiency. This table comes from immunoSEQ multiplex PCR, and its TCRdb copy is limited to in-frame clones, with some not included. The profile shows 20,000 to 30,000 clones, less than 97% of them singletons. Sequenced: CD4+CD127+ conventional T cells sorted from PBMCs. All receptors derive from a human donor in good health. CDR3s include the opening cysteine and the closing phenylalanine or tryptophan. Fields, in order: V gene, D gene, J gene, clone size, CDR3 protein, CDR3 DNA. The D gene is left open where the match is weak. Expanded clones get a size class; other rows say once, few or many, or leave the size out.

V gene: TRBV6-1; D gene: .; J gene: TRBJ1-5; clone size: .; CDR3 protein: CASSSGGASNQPQHF; CDR3 DNA: TGTGCCAGCAGCAGCGGAGGCGCCTCCAATCAGCCCCAGCATTTT
V gene: TRBV5-1; D gene: TRBD1; J gene: TRBJ2-2; clone size: .; CDR3 protein: CASSLALQGTNTGELFF; CDR3 DNA: TGCGCCAGCAGCTTGGCCCTACAGGGGACGAACACCGGGGAGCTGTTTTTT
V gene: TRBV5-1; D gene: .; J gene: TRBJ2-1; clone size: .; CDR3 protein: CASTPGPVGDEQFF; CDR3 DNA: TGCGCCAGCACCCCGGGCCCCGTTGGGGATGAGCAGTTCTTC
V gene: TRBV28; D gene: .; J gene: TRBJ1-5; clone size: .; CDR3 protein: CASSFEGRVNQPQHF; CDR3 DNA: TGTGCCAGCAGTTTTGAGGGTAGGGTCAATCAGCCCCAGCATTTT
V gene: TRBV29-1; D gene: TRBD1; J gene: TRBJ2-1; clone size: .; CDR3 protein: CSGDRGPYNEQFF; CDR3 DNA: TGCAGCGGCGACAGGGGTCCCTACAATGAGCAGTTCTTC
V gene: TRBV7-2; D gene: TRBD2; J gene: TRBJ2-7; clone size: .; CDR3 protein: CASSSSLAGVPPEQYF; CDR3 DNA: TGTGCCAGCAGCTCCTCTTTGGCGGGAGTGCCCCCCGAGCAGTACTTC
V gene: TRBV19; D gene: TRBD1; J gene: TRBJ1-2; clone size: .; CDR3 protein: CASSTTGRTGNYGYTF; CDR3 DNA: TGTGCCAGTAGTACCACAGGGCGGACAGGCAACTATGGCTACACCTTC
V gene: TRBV5-1; D gene: TRBD1; J gene: TRBJ2-7; clone size: .; CDR3 protein: CASSRWTGDEQYF; CDR3 DNA: TGCGCCAGCAGCCGATGGACAGGAGACGAGCAGTACTTC
V gene: TRBV5-1; D gene: .; J gene: TRBJ1-1; clone size: .; CDR3 protein: CASSLDPGVNTEAFF; CDR3 DNA: TGCGCCAGCAGCTTGGATCCGGGGGTGAACACTGAAGCTTTCTTT
V gene: TRBV15; D gene: TRBD1; J gene: TRBJ1-1; clone size: .; CDR3 protein: CATSILRGQGRSEAFF; CDR3 DNA: TGTGCCACCAGCATCTTAAGGGGGCAGGGGCGGTCCGAAGCTTTCTTT
V gene: TRBV7-3; D gene: .; J gene: TRBJ1-1; clone size: .; CDR3 protein: CASSRKAGSEAFF; CDR3 DNA: TGTGCCAGCAGCCGCAAGGCCGGCTCTGAAGCTTTCTTT
V gene: TRBV14; D gene: .; J gene: TRBJ1-5; clone size: .; CDR3 protein: CASSQGGGNQPQHF; CDR3 DNA: TGTGCCAGCAGCCAGGGAGGGGGCAATCAGCCCCAGCATTTT
V gene: TRBV27; D gene: .; J gene: TRBJ1-5; clone size: once; CDR3 protein: CASMPRGGHQPQHF; CDR3 DNA: TGTGCCAGCATGCCGCGTGGGGGTCATCAGCCCCAGCATTTT
V gene: TRBV19; D gene: .; J gene: TRBJ1-5; clone size: .; CDR3 protein: CASSIRSRQNQPQHF; CDR3 DNA: TGTGCCAGTAGTATACGGTCCAGGCAAAATCAGCCCCAGCATTTT
V gene: TRBV18; D gene: .; J gene: TRBJ1-3; clone size: .; CDR3 protein: CASSGGDSGNTIYF; CDR3 DNA: TGTGCCAGCTCAGGGGGAGATTCTGGAAACACCATATATTTT
V gene: TRBV19; D gene: TRBD2; J gene: TRBJ2-1; clone size: .; CDR3 protein: CASSIPGLAGSEQFF; CDR3 DNA: TGTGCCAGTAGTATTCCGGGACTAGCGGGATCTGAGCAGTTCTTC
V gene: TRBV5-1; D gene: .; J gene: TRBJ1-1; clone size: .; CDR3 protein: CASSLLGGMNTEAFF; CDR3 DNA: TGCGCCAGCAGCTTGTTAGGGGGGATGAACACTGAAGCTTTCTTT
V gene: TRBV10-2; D gene: .; J gene: TRBJ2-1; clone size: .; CDR3 protein: CASSVRGDEQFF; CDR3 DNA: TGCGCCAGCAGTGTAAGAGGGGATGAGCAGTTCTTC
V gene: TRBV2; D gene: TRBD2; J gene: TRBJ2-7; clone size: .; CDR3 protein: CASSGGTSLEQYF; CDR3 DNA: TGTGCCAGCAGTGGAGGGACTAGTCTCGAGCAGTACTTC
V gene: TRBV5-1; D gene: .; J gene: TRBJ1-6; clone size: .; CDR3 protein: CASSPRPPGAGNSPLHF; CDR3 DNA: TGCGCCAGCAGCCCCAGACCCCCGGGCGCGGGTAATTCACCCCTCCACTTT
V gene: TRBV19; D gene: .; J gene: TRBJ1-5; clone size: .; CDR3 protein: CASSYRVNQPQHF; CDR3 DNA: TGTGCCAGTAGTTACAGGGTAAATCAGCCCCAGCATTTT
V gene: TRBV19; D gene: .; J gene: TRBJ1-2; clone size: .; CDR3 protein: CATADPPENYGYTF; CDR3 DNA: TGTGCTACCGCTGACCCCCCAGAAAACTATGGCTACACCTTC
V gene: TRBV4-3; D gene: .; J gene: TRBJ1-2; clone size: .; CDR3 protein: CASSPIQGNGYGYTF; CDR3 DNA: TGCGCCAGCAGCCCAATACAGGGTAATGGCTATGGCTACACCTTC
V gene: TRBV5-1; D gene: .; J gene: TRBJ2-2; clone size: .; CDR3 protein: CASSLGSRSDTGELFF; CDR3 DNA: TGCGCCAGCAGCTTGGGGTCTAGGTCGGACACCGGGGAGCTGTTTTTT
V gene: TRBV5-5; D gene: .; J gene: TRBJ2-5; clone size: .; CDR3 protein: CASSLRTFQETQYF; CDR3 DNA: TGTGCCAGCAGCTTGAGGACCTTCCAAGAGACCCAGTACTTC
V gene: TRBV6-1; D gene: TRBD1; J gene: TRBJ1-4; clone size: once; CDR3 protein: CASNLRGRLEKLFF; CDR3 DNA: TGTGCCAGCAACCTCAGGGGGCGCCTAGAAAAACTGTTTTTT
V gene: TRBV11-2; D gene: .; J gene: TRBJ2-5; clone size: .; CDR3 protein: CASSLGALGETQYF; CDR3 DNA: TGTGCCAGCAGCTTAGGAGCGTTAGGGGAGACCCAGTACTTC
V gene: TRBV28; D gene: .; J gene: TRBJ2-7; clone size: .; CDR3 protein: CASSFSLWTFYEQYF; CDR3 DNA: TGTGCCAGCAGTTTCTCCCTCTGGACGTTCTACGAGCAGTACTTC
V gene: TRBV7-9; D gene: .; J gene: TRBJ2-5; clone size: .; CDR3 protein: CASSRGTSQETQYF; CDR3 DNA: TGTGCCAGCAGCCGGGGGACTTCCCAAGAGACCCAGTACTTC
V gene: TRBV5-4; D gene: .; J gene: TRBJ2-5; clone size: .; CDR3 protein: CASSLVGQETQYF; CDR3 DNA: TGTGCCAGCAGCTTGGTAGGCCAAGAGACCCAGTACTTC
V gene: TRBV9; D gene: TRBD2; J gene: TRBJ2-3; clone size: .; CDR3 protein: CASSVGNSGSTDTQYF; CDR3 DNA: TGTGCCAGCAGCGTAGGCAATAGCGGGAGCACAGATACGCAGTATTTT
V gene: TRBV7-2; D gene: .; J gene: TRBJ1-5; clone size: .; CDR3 protein: CASSYYGPDRLFNQPQHF; CDR3 DNA: TGTGCCAGCAGCTATTACGGTCCGGACAGATTGTTTAATCAGCCCCAGCATTTT
V gene: TRBV27; D gene: .; J gene: TRBJ1-5; clone size: .; CDR3 protein: CASSLAGKGSKHF; CDR3 DNA: TGTGCCAGCAGTTTGGCAGGGAAGGGTAGTAAACATTTT
V gene: TRBV7-2; D gene: .; J gene: TRBJ1-6; clone size: .; CDR3 protein: CASSLVSSYNSPLHF; CDR3 DNA: TGTGCCAGCAGTTTAGTCAGCTCCTATAATTCACCCCTCCACTTT
V gene: TRBV5-1; D gene: .; J gene: TRBJ1-5; clone size: .; CDR3 protein: CASSLGPEQPQHF; CDR3 DNA: TGCGCCAGCAGCTTGGGCCCAGAACAGCCCCAGCATTTT
V gene: TRBV9; D gene: TRBD1; J gene: TRBJ2-4; clone size: .; CDR3 protein: CASSVETGARGKNIQYF; CDR3 DNA: TGTGCCAGCAGCGTGGAGACAGGGGCACGTGGCAAAAACATTCAGTACTTC
V gene: TRBV29-1; D gene: TRBD1; J gene: TRBJ1-2; clone size: .; CDR3 protein: CSVLPGQTNYGYTF; CDR3 DNA: TGCAGCGTTCTCCCGGGACAGACTAACTATGGCTACACCTTC
V gene: TRBV19; D gene: .; J gene: TRBJ2-2; clone size: .; CDR3 protein: CASSIIVSGGYGELFF; CDR3 DNA: TGTGCCAGTAGTATAATAGTGTCGGGGGGCTACGGGGAGCTGTTTTTT
V gene: TRBV18; D gene: .; J gene: TRBJ2-3; clone size: .; CDR3 protein: CASSPRAISTDTQYF; CDR3 DNA: TGTGCCAGCTCACCAAGGGCAATCTCCACAGATACGCAGTATTTT
V gene: TRBV7-9; D gene: .; J gene: TRBJ1-5; clone size: .; CDR3 protein: CASSLESGQPQHF; CDR3 DNA: TGTGCCAGCAGCCTTGAGTCGGGTCAGCCCCAGCATTTT
V gene: TRBV18; D gene: .; J gene: TRBJ1-1; clone size: .; CDR3 protein: CASRPQANTEAFF; CDR3 DNA: TGTGCCAGCCGCCCCCAGGCGAACACTGAAGCTTTCTTT
V gene: TRBV10-1; D gene: .; J gene: TRBJ2-1; clone size: once; CDR3 protein: CASSEGRGASLGNEQFF; CDR3 DNA: TGCGCCAGCAGTGAAGGACGGGGGGCTAGCCTGGGCAATGAGCAGTTCTTC
V gene: TRBV28; D gene: .; J gene: TRBJ2-4; clone size: .; CDR3 protein: CASSLLKNIQYF; CDR3 DNA: TGTGCCAGCAGTTTACTAAAAAACATTCAGTACTTC
V gene: TRBV7-2; D gene: .; J gene: TRBJ2-5; clone size: .; CDR3 protein: CASRGDETQYF; CDR3 DNA: TGTGCCAGCAGGGGAGACGAGACCCAGTACTTC
V gene: TRBV4-3; D gene: .; J gene: TRBJ2-3; clone size: once; CDR3 protein: CASSPFRADGTDTQYF; CDR3 DNA: TGCGCCAGCAGCCCCTTTCGAGCGGACGGCACAGATACGCAGTATTTT
V gene: TRBV4-1; D gene: .; J gene: TRBJ1-1; clone size: once; CDR3 protein: CASSENSGMNTEAFF; CDR3 DNA: TGCGCCAGCAGCGAAAACAGCGGGATGAACACTGAAGCTTTCTTT
V gene: TRBV5-1; D gene: TRBD2; J gene: TRBJ2-1; clone size: .; CDR3 protein: CASSPGGTPAVDEQFF; CDR3 DNA: TGCGCCAGCAGCCCGGGAGGGACACCGGCCGTGGATGAGCAGTTCTTC
V gene: TRBV9; D gene: .; J gene: TRBJ2-1; clone size: .; CDR3 protein: CASSPGISGPFYNEQFF; CDR3 DNA: TGTGCCAGCAGCCCAGGCATCAGCGGTCCCTTCTACAATGAGCAGTTCTTC
V gene: TRBV19; D gene: .; J gene: TRBJ1-2; clone size: .; CDR3 protein: CASSIDRQPVYGYTF; CDR3 DNA: TGTGCCAGTAGTATAGACCGACAGCCTGTCTATGGCTACACCTTC
V gene: TRBV10-3; D gene: TRBD1; J gene: TRBJ1-2; clone size: .; CDR3 protein: CAISGTGVDYGYTF; CDR3 DNA: TGTGCCATCAGCGGGACAGGGGTGGACTATGGCTACACCTTC
V gene: TRBV29-1; D gene: .; J gene: TRBJ2-1; clone size: .; CDR3 protein: CSVDQRTYNEQFF; CDR3 DNA: TGCAGCGTTGATCAGCGGACCTACAATGAGCAGTTCTTC
V gene: TRBV6-4; D gene: .; J gene: TRBJ1-1; clone size: .; CDR3 protein: CASSKGVNTEAFF; CDR3 DNA: TGTGCCAGCAGTAAGGGGGTGAACACTGAAGCTTTCTTT
V gene: TRBV11-2; D gene: .; J gene: TRBJ2-7; clone size: .; CDR3 protein: CASSFDRSSYEQYF; CDR3 DNA: TGTGCCAGCAGCTTCGACAGGTCCTCCTACGAGCAGTACTTC
V gene: TRBV6-5; D gene: TRBD1; J gene: TRBJ1-5; clone size: once; CDR3 protein: CASSMDRLGMPQHF; CDR3 DNA: TGTGCCAGCAGTATGGACAGGCTGGGGATGCCCCAGCATTTT
V gene: TRBV30; D gene: TRBD2; J gene: TRBJ2-1; clone size: .; CDR3 protein: CAWRRAGVEQFF; CDR3 DNA: TGTGCCTGGAGGAGGGCGGGAGTTGAGCAGTTCTTC
V gene: TRBV5-1; D gene: TRBD1; J gene: TRBJ1-3; clone size: .; CDR3 protein: CASSPGPQGATGNTIYF; CDR3 DNA: TGCGCCAGCAGCCCAGGACCACAGGGGGCAACTGGAAACACCATATATTTT
V gene: TRBV6-1; D gene: TRBD1; J gene: TRBJ2-1; clone size: .; CDR3 protein: CASSERQGAFDEQFF; CDR3 DNA: TGTGCCAGCAGTGAAAGGCAGGGGGCGTTCGATGAGCAGTTCTTC